The source of this T cell receptor beta chain is a study of T cells after somatic rescue of genetic block (dated by TCRdb to the early 2020s). About the investigation overall: What the study looked at was long-term robustness, specifically in a T-cell system that came about through somatic rescue of a genetic block in T-cell development.

About this clone itself: Its specific antigen is unknown. Nothing much larger sits one base from this clone, and base qualities are not available.

Library generation was performed with the immunoSEQ multiplex PCR assay. The clones in this table, taken by TCRdb from immuneACCESS, are in-frame only. Not every clone is retained; where verified, under half of the shortfall comes from an unresolved V gene, and the cause of the rest is unknown. The sample contains 70,000 or so clones, 92% of them found a single time. The ten largest clones capture around 3% of the sample. Taken from cysteine to phenylalanine, the CDR3 has 15 residues. Just CDR3 DNA is preserved here, 45 bases in frame from base 1. Via the germline V gene, CDR1 is SGHTA and CDR2 FQGNSA. Germline trimming amounts to 1 base on V and 6 bases on J, with 4 as the count of junction bases outside the gene matches.

Sequencing input: peripheral blood mononuclear cells (PBMCs). The source is a man aged 35 to 55. The V and J segments used are TRBV7-2 and TRBJ2-3, with 10 middle bases fitting TRBD1. The CDR3 region has the sequence CASSLGGTGDDTQYF. The sequenced DNA: TGTGCCAGCAGCTTAGGCGGGACAGGGGACGATACGCAGTATTTT.